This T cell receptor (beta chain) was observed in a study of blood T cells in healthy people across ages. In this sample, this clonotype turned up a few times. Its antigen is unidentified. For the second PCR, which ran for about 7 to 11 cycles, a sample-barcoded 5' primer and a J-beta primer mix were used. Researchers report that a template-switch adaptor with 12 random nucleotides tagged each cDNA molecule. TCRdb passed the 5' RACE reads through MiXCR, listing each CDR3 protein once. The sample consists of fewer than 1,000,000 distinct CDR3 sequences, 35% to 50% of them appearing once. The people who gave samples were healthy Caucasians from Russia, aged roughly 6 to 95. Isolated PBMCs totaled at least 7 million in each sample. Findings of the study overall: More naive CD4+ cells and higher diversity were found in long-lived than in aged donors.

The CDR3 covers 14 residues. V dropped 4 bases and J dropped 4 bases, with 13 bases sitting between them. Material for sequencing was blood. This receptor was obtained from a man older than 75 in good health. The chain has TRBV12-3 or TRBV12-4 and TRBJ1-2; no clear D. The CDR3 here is CASSSDGGIYGYTF. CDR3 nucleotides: TGTGCCAGCAGTTCGGACGGAGGTATCTATGGCTACACCTTC.